The 30 T cell receptor beta chains below were found in one sample sequenced in a study of CD8 T cells in Susac syndrome. Random hexamers served to reverse transcribe roughly 0.5 to 1 ug RNA. TCRdb re-called the immunoSEQ multiplex PCR reads through MiXCR, storing one row per CDR3 protein. The profile shows around 170,000 distinct CDR3 sequences, roughly 92% of them singletons. Sample: CD4+ T cells from PBMCs. The receptors originated from a human donor with Susac syndrome.

This clonotype was picked up one time. The gene calls are TRBV7-9 and TRBJ1-1; no clear D. The CDR3 length is 15 residues. Germline CDR1 is SEHNR and CDR2 is FQNEAQ (reference sequence). V was trimmed by 2 bases and J by 11 bases, leaving 21 bases between them. CDR3 bases: TGTGCCAGCAGCTTACCGACGAATCACCCTATAGAGGCTTTCTTT. Its protein is CASSLPTNHPIEAFF.

The chain links TRBV30 to TRBJ1-2; the match to TRBD1 covers 7 bases. Germline V gene lookup returns CDR1 GTSNPN and CDR2 SVGIG (reference sequence). CDR3 length equals 14 residues. The V gene end was trimmed by 0 bases and the J gene end by 8 bases; junction bases not matched to a gene: 9. CDR3 sequence reads: CAWSVQRGRGGYTF. The CDR3 nucleotides are TGTGCCTGGAGTGTACAGAGGGGGCGAGGGGGCTACACCTTC.

The chain uses TRBV3-1 and TRBJ1-2; TRBD1 agrees at 7 bases. CDR3 length equals 13 residues. Germline assignment: CDR1 LGHDT and CDR2 YNNKEL (reference sequence). With V trimmed by 3 bases and J by 4 bases, 2 bases remained unmatched. The CDR3 sequence: CASSHPGGYGYTF. The CDR3, as DNA: TGTGCCAGCAGCCATCCAGGGGGCTATGGCTACACCTTC.

This chain connects TRBV18 to TRBJ2-7; TRBD1 is a possible D gene (5 bases). CDR1 and CDR2 from the germline V gene are KGHSH and LQKENI. The V end was cut by 3 bases, the J end by 3 bases, with 12 bases between. This CDR3 contains 14 residues. CDR3 residues: CASSPGRSRYEQYF. The CDR3, as DNA: TGTGCCAGCTCACCGGGGCGCAGCCGCTACGAGCAGTACTTC.

In nucleotides, the CDR3 is TGCAGCGCCGGTAGGGGTGAGCAGTTCTTC. Translated, it gives CSAGRGEQFF. The chain is built from TRBV29-1 and TRBJ2-1; a weak D match, TRBD1 (5 bases). Looked up from germline, CDR1 is SQVTM and CDR2 is ANQGSEA. Between the trimmed V and J ends, which lost 7 bases and 9 bases, there was a span of 10 bases. The CDR3 extends over 10 amino acids.

This clonotype has only a few counts. V is TRBV2 and J is TRBJ2-1; 11 positions agree with TRBD2. V shed 5 bases, J shed 8 bases, and the junction held 5 bases outside the gene matches. Germline assignment: CDR1 SNHLY and CDR2 FYNNEI. The CDR3 loop spans 14 amino acids. Here the CDR3 reads CASSLAGGGDEQFF. DNA of the CDR3: TGTGCCAGCAGTTTAGCGGGGGGGGGCGATGAGCAGTTCTTC.

V is TRBV29-1 and J is TRBJ1-2; D remains ambiguous. V gave up 0 bases and J gave up 3 bases, with 5 bases separating them. The CDR3 has 12 residues. Germline values: CDR1 SQVTM, CDR2 ANQGSEA. The DNA of the CDR3 is TGCAGCGTTGAAGATGGGTACTATGGCTACACCTTC. It codes for CSVEDGYYGYTF.

The V call is TRBV4-2, the J call TRBJ1-6, with D possibly being TRBD1 (6 bases). Per germline, CDR1 LGHNA and CDR2 YNFKEQ. This CDR3 is 16 amino acids long. Trimming cost V 2 bases and J 4 bases, with 12 bases left between them. The CDR3 loop reads CASSQRLGAYNSPLHF. The CDR3 DNA is TGTGCCAGCAGCCAACGCCTGGGGGCTTATAATTCACCCCTCCACTTT.

The V and J genes are TRBV15 and TRBJ1-1; TRBD1 matches 7 bases. This CDR3 has 14 amino acids. Germline assignment: CDR1 LNHNV and CDR2 YYDKDF (reference sequence). The trim removed 4 bases at V and 4 bases at J, leaving 6 bases unmatched. As DNA, the CDR3 is TGTGCCACCAGCACAGATAACAGGGGCACTGAAGCTTTCTTT. Translation gives CATSTDNRGTEAFF.

V usage is TRBV3-1 and J usage is TRBJ2-7; tentative D call: TRBD1 (6 bases). Trimming took 8 bases from V and 6 from J, leaving 11 bases between them. CDR1 and CDR2 (germline): LGHDT, YNNKEL (reference sequence). The CDR3 totals 11 residues. DNA of the CDR3: TGTGCCAGCGGTCAGGGGTTCGAGCAGTACTTC. It encodes CASGQGFEQYF.

This rearrangement joins TRBV2 to TRBJ2-1; 8 bases line up with TRBD1. Germline loops: CDR1 SNHLY, CDR2 FYNNEI. J gave up 7 bases and V 6 bases, and 8 bases lay outside the gene matches. The CDR3 length is 14 residues. CDR3 sequence reads: CASRGTGLHNEQFF. Written as DNA, the CDR3 is TGTGCCAGCAGGGGGACAGGTCTGCATAATGAGCAGTTCTTC.

The chain has TRBV25-1 and TRBJ2-7; 10 positions agree with TRBD1. The junction had 10 bases not matched to a gene; V was cut back by 9 bases and J by 5 bases. CDR3 length equals 14 residues. Looked up from germline, CDR1 is MGHDK and CDR2 is SYGVNS. The CDR3 here is CASAEDRGANEQYF. Written as DNA, the CDR3 is TGTGCCAGTGCCGAGGACAGGGGGGCCAACGAGCAGTACTTC.

This clonotype showed up just once. This sequence joins TRBV4-2 and TRBJ1-5; 9 positions agree with TRBD1. With 5 bases clipped from V and 1 base from J, the junction kept 3 bases outside the gene matches. This CDR3 is built from 15 residues. CDR1 and CDR2 (germline): LGHNA, YNFKEQ. CDR3 nucleotide sequence: TGTGCCAGCAGCGGGACAGGGAGAAGCAATCAGCCCCAGCATTTT. This sequence encodes CASSGTGRSNQPQHF.

The genes are TRBV27 and TRBJ1-1, with D possibly TRBD1 on 6 matching bases. V lost 5 bases and J lost 5, with 9 bases in between. Germline V CDR1 and CDR2: MNHEY, SMNVEV (reference sequence). The CDR3 runs 12 residues. CDR3 loop: CASSKGGTEAFF. The CDR3 nucleotides read TGTGCCAGCAGTAAGGGGGGAACTGAAGCTTTCTTT.

DNA for the CDR3: TGCAGTGCTACCCCGGGACAGGCGTTCACAGATACGCAGTATTTT. It is translated as CSATPGQAFTDTQYF. The genes are TRBV20-1 and TRBJ2-3; 8 nucleotides agree with TRBD1. Trimming at V came to 4 bases and at J to 2 bases, leaving 8 bases not matched to a gene. The V gene's germline CDR1 is DFQATT and CDR2 SNEGSKA (reference sequence). The CDR3 extends over 15 amino acids.

V usage is TRBV20-1 and J usage is TRBJ1-2; unclear D gene. The CDR3 runs 16 residues. CDR1 is DFQATT and CDR2 is SNEGSKA in the germline V gene (reference sequence). Trimming took off 3 bases at V and 8 bases at J, with 25 bases between the two ends. The CDR3 is CSARKPPAASDRGYTF. The CDR3 region has the DNA TGCAGTGCTAGGAAACCTCCCGCTGCGTCGGACCGCGGCTACACCTTC.

The rearrangement joins TRBV5-4 to TRBJ2-5, with TRBD1 matching over 8 bases. The trim removed 4 bases at V and 5 bases at J, leaving 13 bases unmatched. CDR1 is SGHNT and CDR2 is YYREEE in the germline V gene (reference sequence). The CDR3 consists of 16 residues. This CDR3 reads CASSAGAGGFEETQYF. Here the CDR3 DNA reads TGTGCCAGCAGCGCTGGGGCAGGGGGCTTTGAGGAGACCCAGTACTTC.

The chain carries TRBV29-1 and TRBJ1-2; a weak D match, TRBD1 (5 bases). CDR3 length: 14 amino acids. Germline V gene sequence: CDR1 SQVTM, CDR2 ANQGSEA. The CDR3 region has the DNA TGCTCCGGAGGCCAGGGAAGTGTCGGCGATGGCTACACCTTC. This gives the protein CSGGQGSVGDGYTF.

CDR3 bases: TGTGCCAGCAGCCCCCGACAGGGAATGAACACTGAAGCTTTCTTT. This translates into CASSPRQGMNTEAFF. The V call is TRBV5-4, the J call TRBJ1-1, with 7 bases lining up with TRBD1. Germline CDR1 is SGHNT and CDR2 is YYREEE (reference sequence). The CDR3 length is 15 residues. The V and J ends lost 4 bases and 0 bases, in that order; junction bases with no gene match: 6.

This chain connects TRBV6-2 or TRBV6-3 to TRBJ1-1, with unresolved D. Trimming shortened V by 7 bases and J by 0 bases, and 15 bases separated the two germline ends. This CDR3 is built from 15 residues. Germline CDR1 reads MNHEY; CDR2 reads SVGEGT. The CDR3 sequence: CASKKQVSMNTEAFF. CDR3 coding DNA: TGTGCCAGCAAGAAGCAGGTCTCTATGAACACTGAAGCTTTCTTT.

The rearrangement joins TRBV20-1 to TRBJ2-6, with D uncertain. CDR1 and CDR2 from the germline V gene are DFQATT and SNEGSKA (reference sequence). The V end was cut by 5 bases, the J end by 0 bases, with 14 bases between. The CDR3 consists of 16 residues. The CDR3 spells CSADPVRSSGANVLTF. CDR3 nucleotides: TGCAGTGCTGACCCCGTCCGGTCCTCTGGGGCCAACGTCCTGACTTTC.

The rearrangement links TRBV30 to TRBJ1-5; D not resolved. This CDR3 comprises 14 residues. The V end was cut by 3 bases, the J end by 2 bases, with 11 bases between. Germline CDR1 reads GTSNPN; CDR2 reads SVGIG (reference sequence). CDR3 region: CAWSLGTGNQPQHF. CDR3 coding DNA: TGTGCCTGGAGCCTAGGCACAGGCAATCAGCCCCAGCATTTT.

This clonotype was seen a few times. This chain uses TRBV18 with TRBJ1-5; the D gene is possibly TRBD1 (5 bases). This CDR3 is built from 13 residues. The germline V and J ends were trimmed by 4 bases and 1 base, with 5 bases remaining between them. Germline CDR1 reads KGHSH; CDR2 reads LQKENI. The CDR3 DNA is TGTGCCAGCTCACGGGACAGCAATCAGCCCCAGCATTTT. Translating gives CASSRDSNQPQHF.

This chain links TRBV20-1 with TRBJ2-3; D not resolved. The CDR3 runs 15 residues. Germline V gives CDR1 DFQATT, CDR2 SNEGSKA (reference sequence). Trimming took 3 bases from V and 1 from J, leaving 14 bases between them. The CDR3 DNA reads as TGCAGTGCTAGTAAGCTTGCTCTAGGCACAGATACGCAGTATTTT. Its translation: CSASKLALGTDTQYF.

This rearrangement joins TRBV6-6 to TRBJ2-5, with 14 positions matching TRBD2. V shed 4 bases, J shed 5 bases, and the junction held 6 bases outside the gene matches. CDR1 MNHNY and CDR2 SVGAGI come from the germline V gene (reference sequence). The CDR3 runs to 16 residues. CDR3 amino acids: CASSSTTSGGAETQYF. For the CDR3, the DNA is TGTGCCAGCAGTTCTACGACTAGCGGGGGGGCGGAGACCCAGTACTTC.

This rearrangement joins TRBV5-1 to TRBJ1-2; no reliable D call. V lost 0 bases and J 8 bases, leaving 14 bases between the germline ends. This CDR3 contains 14 residues. Per the germline V gene, CDR1 is SGHRS and CDR2 is YFSETQ. The CDR3 protein is CASSLEGRSGGYTF. In DNA form, the CDR3 reads TGCGCCAGCAGCTTGGAGGGTAGGAGCGGGGGCTACACCTTC.

The chain joins TRBV18 to TRBJ2-3, with D tentatively TRBD1 (6 bases). This CDR3 is 16 amino acids long. Trimming cost V 1 base and J 0 bases, with 11 bases left between them. The germline CDR1 and CDR2 sequences are KGHSH and LQKENI. The CDR3 DNA follows: TGTGCCAGCTCACCACGGGACAAAGCTAGCACAGATACGCAGTATTTT. Its protein product is CASSPRDKASTDTQYF.

This clonotype has only one observation. This chain links TRBV10-3 with TRBJ2-1; tentative D call: TRBD2 (6 bases). The CDR3 has 14 residues. The germline V gene encodes CDR1 ENHRY and CDR2 SYGVKD. V was cut by 3 bases and J by 8 bases, with 14 bases left in between. The CDR3 is CAISDGTASDEQFF. As DNA, the CDR3 is TGTGCCATCAGTGATGGGACTGCCTCGGATGAGCAGTTCTTC.

This clonotype was detected once. The chain employs TRBV29-1 and TRBJ1-1; D remains ambiguous. Deletions cut 4 bases from V and 1 base from J, with 7 bases between. The V gene's germline CDR1 is SQVTM and CDR2 ANQGSEA. The CDR3 has 12 amino acids. CDR3 sequence: CSVARANTEAFF. The CDR3 DNA reads TGCAGCGTTGCTAGGGCGAACACTGAAGCTTTCTTT.

The chain employs TRBV4-2 and TRBJ1-2; unclear D gene. The germline V and J ends were trimmed by 0 bases and 8 bases, with 7 bases remaining between them. This CDR3 is 12 amino acids long. Germline loops: CDR1 LGHNA, CDR2 YNFKEQ. CDR3 DNA: TGTGCCAGCAGCCAAGATATCCAAGGCTACACCTTC. Translation gives CASSQDIQGYTF.